The 21 T cell receptor beta chains in this list originate from one sample, sequenced in a study of cytomegalovirus exposure and HLA in healthy donors. This PCR relied on a set of 60 Vbeta primers and 13 Jbeta primers. Libraries were prepared by immunoSEQ multiplex PCR; TCRdb keeps only in-frame clonotypes and omits some of them. The sample includes about 89,000 clones, approximately 79% seen only once; the top ten take 2.7%. What was sequenced was PBMCs. The receptors derive from a man aged 25 to 40 in good health and CMV-seronegative.

The gene calls are TRBV29-1 and TRBJ2-7, with 8 bases matching TRBD1. The germline V gene encodes CDR1 SQVTM and CDR2 ANQGSEA. V lost 6 bases and J lost 6; bases outside the gene matches: 13. This CDR3 contains 14 residues. The CDR3 is CSVLPPGGPGEQYF. Here the CDR3 DNA reads TGCAGCGTCCTGCCGCCAGGGGGCCCTGGCGAGCAGTACTTC.

This clone was found a few times. The chain joins TRBV5-4 to TRBJ1-4; 10 bases fit TRBD1. The germline gives CDR1 SGHNT, CDR2 YYREEE (reference sequence). Trimming at V came to 4 bases and at J to 5 bases, leaving 5 bases not matched to a gene. The CDR3 consists of 15 residues. This CDR3 is CASSSRDRGNEKLFF. In DNA, the CDR3 is TGTGCCAGCAGCAGCCGGGACAGGGGAAATGAAAAACTGTTTTTT.

This clone was seen a single time. The chain carries TRBV19 and TRBJ2-4, with 12 bases identical to TRBD2. CDR1 and CDR2 from the germline V gene are LNHDA and SQIVND (reference sequence). Trimming at V came to 1 base and at J to 0 bases, leaving 10 bases not matched to a gene. CDR3 length: 20 amino acids. CDR3 protein: CASSIVLPSGGAGAKNIQYF. The CDR3, as DNA: TGTGCCAGTAGTATAGTTCTGCCTAGCGGGGGGGCAGGAGCCAAAAACATTCAGTACTTC.

V is TRBV5-1 and J is TRBJ1-3; D gene uncertain. V shed 3 bases and J shed 0 bases, with 7 bases lying between them. The CDR3 loop spans 14 amino acids. The germline V gene encodes CDR1 SGHRS and CDR2 YFSETQ. The DNA for the CDR3 is TGCGCCAGCAGCTCCGACAACTCTGGAAACACCATATATTTT. Encoded protein: CASSSDNSGNTIYF.

The chain joins TRBV6-1 to TRBJ2-2, with 9 bases lining up with TRBD1. Trimming removed 0 bases from V and 7 bases from J; junction bases left unmatched: 15. This CDR3 spans 19 amino acids. Germline CDR1 is MNHNS and CDR2 is SASEGT. For the CDR3, the DNA is TGTGCCAGCAGTGAAGCGCATGAGTTGCTGACAGGGGGGGTCGGGGAGCTGTTTTTT. The encoded protein is CASSEAHELLTGGVGELFF.

This chain connects TRBV6-5 to TRBJ1-1, with D hard to call. Trimming left V 4 bases short and J 0 bases short, with 6 bases between. Looked up from germline, CDR1 is MNHEY and CDR2 is SVGAGI. The CDR3 has 13 residues. The CDR3 reads CASSLSVNTEAFF. CDR3 bases: TGTGCCAGCAGTTTATCCGTGAACACTGAAGCTTTCTTT.

The rearrangement uses TRBV6-1 and TRBJ2-3; 8 bases are shared with TRBD2. Germline V gene sequence: CDR1 MNHNS, CDR2 SASEGT. The CDR3 sequence is 16 residues long. J was trimmed by 1 base and V by 2 bases; bases with no gene match: 5. The CDR3 protein is CASSERLAGRTDTQYF. CDR3 bases: TGTGCCAGCAGTGAAAGGCTAGCGGGTCGCACAGATACGCAGTATTTT.

J is TRBJ1-4 and V is TRBV11-2; D unclear. The CDR3 sequence is 14 residues long. Germline V gene data show CDR1 as SGHAT and CDR2 as FQNNGV. V lost 2 bases and J lost 8, with 12 bases in between. This CDR3 is CASSLNLGGEKLFF. DNA of the CDR3: TGTGCCAGCAGCTTAAATCTGGGAGGGGAAAAACTGTTTTTT.

The V gene is TRBV27, the J gene TRBJ2-7; TRBD1 matches 10 bases. The junction had 8 bases not matched to a gene; V was cut back by 3 bases and J by 3 bases. The length of the CDR3 is 16 residues. Per germline, CDR1 MNHEY and CDR2 SMNVEV (reference sequence). Written as DNA, the CDR3 is TGTGCCAGCAGTTTCGGACAGGGGGGCAAACTCTACGAGCAGTACTTC. Translating it yields CASSFGQGGKLYEQYF.

V usage is TRBV6-1 and J usage is TRBJ2-1, with 12 bases fitting TRBD2. This CDR3 has 15 residues. V dropped 10 bases and J dropped 8; count of bases not matched to a gene: 12. Per germline, CDR1 MNHNS and CDR2 SASEGT. CDR3: CATAPSGGGADEQFF. In nucleotides, the CDR3 is TGTGCCACCGCCCCTAGCGGGGGGGGTGCCGATGAGCAGTTCTTC.

In this sample, this clone turned up once. The chain recombines TRBV27 with TRBJ1-1; D possibly corresponds to TRBD1 (5 bases). The CDR3 runs 11 residues. Trimming left V 3 bases short and J 14 bases short, with 13 bases between. Germline CDR1 is MNHEY and CDR2 is SMNVEV (reference sequence). CDR3 bases: TGTGCCAGCAGTTTGGCGGGGCGCATCTTCTTT. It specifies CASSLAGRIFF.

As to this clone: The same CDR3 also results from other DNA sequences found in this sample. This chain connects TRBV19 to TRBJ2-5; D uncertain. V lost 3 bases, J lost 4 bases, and 6 bases lay in between. Germline loops: CDR1 LNHDA, CDR2 SQIVND (reference sequence). The CDR3 is 12 amino acids. The CDR3 reads CASSITGETQYF. CDR3 DNA sequence: TGTGCCAGTAGTATCACCGGAGAGACCCAGTACTTC.

The chain employs TRBV10-3 and TRBJ1-2; 10 bases line up with TRBD1. Trimming removed 0 bases from V and 8 bases from J; junction bases left unmatched: 9. The germline V gene has CDR1 ENHRY and CDR2 SYGVKD. The CDR3 sequence is 16 residues long. CDR3 residues: CAISESPGQGEKGYTF. The DNA for the CDR3 is TGTGCCATCAGTGAGTCCCCAGGACAGGGGGAGAAAGGCTACACCTTC.

The chain couples TRBV4-2 to TRBJ1-6, with 10 bases aligning to TRBD1. V gave up 3 bases and J gave up 10 bases; unmatched junction bases: 6. The CDR3 is 15 residues long. Per germline, CDR1 LGHNA and CDR2 YNFKEQ. CDR3 residues: CASSHPTGGESPLHF. The CDR3 nucleotides are TGTGCCAGCAGCCACCCGACAGGGGGCGAGTCACCCCTCCACTTT.

The V call is TRBV4-2, the J call TRBJ2-1; 9 bases match TRBD1. Germline assignment: CDR1 LGHNA and CDR2 YNFKEQ. The trim removed 3 bases at V and 9 bases at J, leaving 12 bases unmatched. This CDR3 is built from 16 residues. The CDR3 protein is CASSQGPGTGLGEQFF. CDR3 nucleotides: TGTGCCAGCAGCCAGGGTCCCGGGACAGGGCTCGGTGAGCAGTTCTTC.

This chain connects TRBV29-1 to TRBJ1-5; unclear D gene. Trimming removed 5 bases at V and 8 bases at J, with 16 bases between. The CDR3 has 13 amino acids. Per the germline V gene, CDR1 is SQVTM and CDR2 is ANQGSEA. CDR3 sequence: CSVRGGPGEPQHF. The CDR3 region has the DNA TGCAGCGTTAGAGGAGGGCCGGGTGAGCCCCAGCATTTT.

This chain connects TRBV7-2 to TRBJ2-5, with no clear D. Germline CDR1 reads SGHTA; CDR2 reads FQGNSA. Trimming took 2 bases from V and 1 from J, leaving 5 bases between them. This CDR3 is 13 amino acids long. CDR3 nucleotide sequence: TGTGCCAGCAGCTTAAACAGCCAAGAGACCCAGTACTTC. Translated, it gives CASSLNSQETQYF.

This sequence joins TRBV5-1 and TRBJ2-7, with 9 bases identical to TRBD1. The J segment lost 0 bases and the V segment lost 5 bases, leaving 6 bases of the junction unmatched. Germline V lookup: CDR1 SGHRS, CDR2 YFSETQ. The CDR3 sequence is 15 residues long. CDR3 coding DNA: TGCGCCAGCAGGGCAGGGACAGGGAGCTCCTACGAGCAGTACTTC. Its translation is CASRAGTGSSYEQYF. Complete variable domain (other parts from reference TRBV5-1 and TRBJ2-7): KAGVTQTPRYLIKTRGQQVTLSCSPISGHRSVSWYQQTPGQGLQFLFEYFSETQRNKGNFPGRFSGRQFSNSRSEMNVSTLELGDSALYLCASRAGTGSSYEQYFGPGTRLTVT.

In the case of this clone: The same CDR3 is also encoded by other DNA sequences in this sample. This chain uses TRBV14 with TRBJ1-1; no clear D gene. The germline gives CDR1 SGHDN, CDR2 FVKESK. Trimming pared 6 bases from V and 0 bases from J, leaving 11 bases between. This CDR3 has 14 residues. The CDR3 loop reads CASSQLLMNTEAFF. DNA for the CDR3: TGTGCCAGCAGTCAACTCTTAATGAACACTGAAGCTTTCTTT.

This chain connects TRBV6-5 to TRBJ2-7; 7 bases map to TRBD2. V trimming: 6 bases; J trimming: 6 bases; junction bases outside the gene matches: 8. The CDR3 totals 13 residues. The V gene's germline CDR1 is MNHEY and CDR2 SVGAGI. The CDR3 coding sequence is TGTGCCAGCAGGGGCCCAAGCGGGATCGAGCAGTACTTC. Protein product: CASRGPSGIEQYF.

The V call is TRBV19, the J call TRBJ2-7, with TRBD2 as a possible D gene (6 bases). Germline values: CDR1 LNHDA, CDR2 SQIVND (reference sequence). With 6 bases removed from V and 2 bases from J, the gap between germline ends came to 14 bases. This CDR3 is 14 amino acids long. For the CDR3, the DNA is TGTGCCAGTAGACCGGACCGGAGGGCCTACGAGCAGTACTTC. Translation gives CASRPDRRAYEQYF.